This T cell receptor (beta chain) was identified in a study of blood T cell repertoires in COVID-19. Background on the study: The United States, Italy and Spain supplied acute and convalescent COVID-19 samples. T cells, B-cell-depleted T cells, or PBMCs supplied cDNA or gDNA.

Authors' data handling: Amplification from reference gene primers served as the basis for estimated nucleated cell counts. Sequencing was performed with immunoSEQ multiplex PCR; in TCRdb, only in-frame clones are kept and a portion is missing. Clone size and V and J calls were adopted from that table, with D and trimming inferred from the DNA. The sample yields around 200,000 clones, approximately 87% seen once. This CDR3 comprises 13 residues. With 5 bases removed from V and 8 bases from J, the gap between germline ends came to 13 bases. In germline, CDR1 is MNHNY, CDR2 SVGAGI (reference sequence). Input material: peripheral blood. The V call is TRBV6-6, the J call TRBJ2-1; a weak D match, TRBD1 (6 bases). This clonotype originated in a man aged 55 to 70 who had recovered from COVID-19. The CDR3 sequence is CASSRQVRDEQFF. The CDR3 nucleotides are TGTGCCAGCAGTCGACAGGTCCGAGATGAGCAGTTCTTC.